A selection of T cell receptor beta chains follows, all from one sample in a study of cytomegalovirus exposure and HLA in healthy donors. Profiled with immunoSEQ multiplex PCR; TCRdb holds only in-frame clones, not every one. The sample holds around 200,000 clones, 86% seen once. Sequenced sample: PBMCs. Receptors were obtained from a woman aged 30 to 39 in good health and CMV-seronegative. Each CDR3 is given with its conserved first and last residue. The order of the fields is V gene, clone size, D gene, J gene, CDR3 DNA, CDR3 protein. D genes are given only for firm matches. Clone size is shown for a subset of rows, as once, few, many or a class of expanded clone.

>TRBV18|-|-|TRBJ2-2
TGTGCCAGCTCACCTACCGCCAGGGGTGGAACCGGGGAGCTGTTTTTT
CASSPTARGGTGELFF
>TRBV7-9|-|TRBD1|TRBJ1-2
TGTGCCAGCAGCTCCAGAGACAGGGACTTCACCTTC
CASSSRDRDFTF
>TRBV9|once|TRBD2|TRBJ2-1
TGTGCCAGCAGCACTTCTAGCGGCGCCTACAATGAGCAGTTCTTC
CASSTSSGAYNEQFF
>TRBV25-1|-|TRBD2|TRBJ2-1
TGTGCCAGCAGTTCCCCCACTAGCGCCGAAAACAATGAGCAGTTCTTC
CASSSPTSAENNEQFF
>TRBV10-3|once|-|TRBJ2-7
TGTGCCATCATGGAGGGTACGGGGAGCTCCTACGAGCAGTACTTC
CAIMEGTGSSYEQYF
>TRBV15|once|TRBD1|TRBJ1-4
TGTGCCACCAGCAGAACAGGGGCCCCTGGGGATGAAAAACTGTTTTTT
CATSRTGAPGDEKLFF
>TRBV7-3|-|-|TRBJ2-1
TGTGCCAGCAGCTCCCAAACAGGGAGGGAGAATGAGCAGTTCTTC
CASSSQTGRENEQFF
>TRBV6-1|once|-|TRBJ2-7
TGTGCCAGCATATCAGACAGGTGGGGGGGGGAGCAGTACTTC
CASISDRWGGEQYF
>TRBV6-5|-|TRBD1|TRBJ1-2
TGTGCCAGCAGTATCGACAGGGGTGGGGGCTACACCTTC
CASSIDRGGGYTF
>TRBV18|-|-|TRBJ2-3
TGTGCCAGCTCACCGGGCAGGGTACGCACGCAGTATTTT
CASSPGRVRTQYF
>TRBV6-5|-|-|TRBJ1-1
TGTGCCAGCACCCCCAGGACAGCGGACACTGAAGCTTTCTTT
CASTPRTADTEAFF
>TRBV5-1|-|TRBD1|TRBJ1-1
TGCGCCAGCAGCTTAGGGACAGTCGGGACTGAAGCTTTCTTT
CASSLGTVGTEAFF
>TRBV7-2|-|TRBD1|TRBJ2-5
TGTGCCAGCAGCTTAAGCTACTACAGGGGCGAAGAGACCCAGTACTTC
CASSLSYYRGEETQYF
>TRBV7-9|-|TRBD1|TRBJ2-7
TGTGCCAGCAGCTCAGACAGGGTCGAGCAGTACTTC
CASSSDRVEQYF